This TCR beta chain was recovered during a study of technical replicates of blood from a few donors (dated by TCRdb to 2017 to 2019). To note about this clone: Its recognized antigen is unknown. No quality values exist for individual bases; no much larger clone is one base distant.

The protocol used for the library was the immunoSEQ multiplex PCR assay. The table was pulled from immuneACCESS by TCRdb, which kept in-frame rearrangements only. Such tables lose some clones; where checked, under half of the loss comes from unresolved V genes, and the rest has no known cause. This sample gives around 80,000 clones in total; 95% to 98% of them show up just once. In total, the top ten clones hold around 0.15% of the sample. This clonotype was obtained from a human donor in good health. The sequencing input was T cells isolated from PBMCs.

The DNA reads TGTGCCAGCAGCTCCGGACAGGGGCCCATGAACACTGAAGCTTTCTTT. Its coded protein is CASSSGQGPMNTEAFF. The V and J segments used are TRBV7-6 and TRBJ1-1; TRBD1 lines up with 9 middle nucleotides. Trimming takes 4 bases off V and 0 bases off J; junction bases not matched to a gene: 6. CDR1 and CDR2 are drawn from the germline V gene: SGHVS, FNYEAQ. The CDR3 covers 16 residues, taking in both the cysteine and the phenylalanine. The CDR3 DNA has 48 bases and is translated from base 1.